Listed here are 18 T cell receptor beta chains from one sample, sequenced in a study of cytomegalovirus exposure and HLA in healthy donors (TCRdb year 2017). Libraries came from the immunoSEQ multiplex PCR assay. TCRdb retrieved this table from immuneACCESS and kept in-frame rearrangements only. Not all clones are present; in checked studies, unresolved V genes account for under half, and no reason is known for the remainder. Counted in this sample were more than 300,000 clones; around 86% of them appeared once. 0.83% of the sample belongs to the ten largest clones. Sequencing used PBMCs. Source of these receptors: a woman in her late teens or twenties in good health and CMV-seronegative.

This clone was recorded once. This rearrangement joins TRBV5-1 to TRBJ1-1, with D possibly matching TRBD1 (6 bases). V gave up 4 bases and J gave up 5 bases, with 12 bases separating them. This CDR3 comprises 13 residues. Germline V gene lookup returns CDR1 SGHRS and CDR2 YFSETQ. The CDR3 DNA follows: TGCGCCAGCAGCGACGGGACAAGAACTGAAGCTTTCTTT. Translating it yields CASSDGTRTEAFF.

This clone was observed a single time. The chain carries TRBV7-2 and TRBJ2-5, with 9 bases identical to TRBD2. The V gene end was trimmed by 3 bases and the J gene end by 1 base; junction bases not matched to a gene: 6. This CDR3 has 16 residues. Germline lookup yields CDR1 SGHTA and CDR2 FQGNSA. CDR3 bases: TGTGCCAGCAGCTTGGGAGGACTAGCGCGCCAAGAGACCCAGTACTTC. Protein product: CASSLGGLARQETQYF.

This CDR3 reads CASSIAGSGRFSYEQYF. The CDR3 DNA sequence: TGTGCCAGTAGTATAGCTGGTAGCGGGAGATTCTCCTACGAGCAGTACTTC. The chain joins TRBV19 to TRBJ2-7, with 9 bases fitting TRBD2. Germline CDR1 is LNHDA and CDR2 is SQIVND (reference sequence). The CDR3 is 17 residues long. V gave up 1 base and J gave up 0 bases; unmatched junction bases: 7. Full variable domain (missing parts from reference TRBV19 and TRBJ2-7): DGGITQSPKYLFRKEGQNVTLSCEQNLNHDAMYWYRQDPGQGLRLIYYSQIVNDFQKGDIAEGYSVSREKKESFPLTVTSAQKNPTAFYLCASSIAGSGRFSYEQYFGPGTRLTVT.

The chain combines TRBV25-1 with TRBJ2-2, with 8 bases aligning to TRBD2. J lost 6 bases, V lost 6 bases, and 12 bases had no gene match. Germline loops: CDR1 MGHDK, CDR2 SYGVNS. This CDR3 comprises 16 residues. As DNA, the CDR3 is TGTGCCAGCAGCGGTTCTTCTCGGGGGGGAGCCGGGGAGCTGTTTTTT. Protein sequence: CASSGSSRGGAGELFF.

The V call is TRBV7-6, the J call TRBJ2-5; 12 bases are shared with TRBD2. The CDR3 has 19 residues. Looked up from germline, CDR1 is SGHVS and CDR2 is FNYEAQ. The junction had 19 bases not matched to a gene; V was cut back by 7 bases and J by 4 bases. This CDR3 is CASTRRLAGDYPGLETQYF. In DNA, the CDR3 is TGTGCCAGCACCCGAAGACTAGCGGGGGATTACCCCGGTCTAGAGACCCAGTACTTC.

J is TRBJ2-2 and V is TRBV9; TRBD2 aligns across 14 bases. With V trimmed by 3 bases and J by 2 bases, 3 bases remained unmatched. This CDR3 is 17 amino acids long. Germline V gene sequence: CDR1 SGDLS, CDR2 YYNGEE. CDR3 nucleotide sequence: TGTGCCAGCAGCGAGACTAGCGGGAGGGTAAACACCGGGGAGCTGTTTTTT. As protein: CASSETSGRVNTGELFF.

This clone was seen only a few times. This sequence joins TRBV27 and TRBJ1-5, with D possibly being TRBD1 (6 bases). V lost 3 bases and J 11 bases, leaving 14 bases between the germline ends. The CDR3 extends over 13 amino acids. Germline V CDR1 and CDR2: MNHEY, SMNVEV (reference sequence). The chain's CDR3 is CASSFRDNPAQHF. In nucleotides, the CDR3 is TGTGCCAGCAGTTTCCGGGACAACCCAGCCCAGCATTTT.

The chain carries TRBV6-1 and TRBJ2-1, with unresolved D. CDR1 and CDR2 (germline): MNHNS, SASEGT. V shed 4 bases and J shed 4 bases, with 14 bases lying between them. The CDR3 has 15 residues. The CDR3 region is CASSASLDGYNEQFF. CDR3 coding DNA: TGTGCCAGCAGTGCCTCCTTAGACGGGTACAATGAGCAGTTCTTC.

V gene TRBV6-1 combines with J gene TRBJ1-1, with 7 bases identical to TRBD1. The CDR3 loop spans 14 amino acids. Trimming removed 7 bases from V and 5 bases from J; junction bases left unmatched: 10. CDR1 MNHNS and CDR2 SASEGT come from the germline V gene. CDR3 sequence: CASTPTGEGTEAFF. The CDR3 DNA reads TGTGCCAGCACCCCTACAGGGGAAGGTACTGAAGCTTTCTTT.

This clone is a singleton in its sample. This rearrangement joins TRBV29-1 to TRBJ2-1; tentative D call: TRBD2 (6 bases). The CDR3 is 19 residues long. Germline CDR1 and CDR2: SQVTM and ANQGSEA. Trimming removed 0 bases from V and 1 base from J, with 22 bases in between. The DNA of the CDR3 is TGCAGCGTTGAAGATGACCCCGAAGCGGGCCTGCTATCCTACAATGAGCAGTTCTTC. This codes for CSVEDDPEAGLLSYNEQFF.

The V gene is TRBV19, the J gene TRBJ2-1; TRBD1 aligns across 8 bases. This CDR3 comprises 15 residues. Trimming at V came to 3 bases and at J to 7 bases, leaving 8 bases not matched to a gene. Germline-derived CDR1 and CDR2 are LNHDA and SQIVND (reference sequence). The CDR3 region has the DNA TGTGCCAGTAGTATGGAAAACTACAGGGGGAATGAGCAGTTCTTC. It translates to CASSMENYRGNEQFF.

The V and J genes are TRBV7-9 and TRBJ2-1; a possible D gene is TRBD2 (5 bases). CDR1 SEHNR and CDR2 FQNEAQ come from the germline V gene (reference sequence). V shed 6 bases and J shed 7 bases, with 7 bases lying between them. The CDR3 has 11 residues. This CDR3 is CASRIANEQFF. CDR3 sequence (DNA): TGTGCCAGCAGAATAGCGAATGAGCAGTTCTTC.

The chain is built from TRBV5-6 and TRBJ2-5, with D possibly being TRBD1 (5 bases). The germline V gene has CDR1 SGHDT and CDR2 YYEEEE. CDR3 length: 16 amino acids. Trimming removed 1 base at V and 5 bases at J, with 18 bases between. The CDR3 reads CASSLRGSQIGETQYF. The CDR3 DNA sequence: TGTGCCAGCAGCTTGAGGGGCAGCCAGATAGGGGAGACCCAGTACTTC.

This clone has only one observation. CDR3 region: CASSLRGNTEAFF. DNA for the CDR3: TGTGCCAGCAGCCTAAGAGGGAACACTGAAGCTTTCTTT. This sequence joins TRBV7-6 and TRBJ1-1, with D unclear. The V gene's germline CDR1 is SGHVS and CDR2 FNYEAQ. The CDR3 is 13 residues long. Trimming removed 5 bases at V and 1 base at J, with 8 bases between. Variable domain in full (rest from reference TRBV7-6 and TRBJ1-1): GAGVSQSPRYKVTKRGQDVALRCDPISGHVSLYWYRQALGQGPEFLTYFNYEAQQDKSGLPNDRFSAERPEGSISTLTIQRTEQRDSAMYRCASSLRGNTEAFFGQGTRLTVV.

This chain links TRBV18 with TRBJ1-4, with D perhaps TRBD1 (5 bases). The CDR3 length is 14 residues. Germline CDR1 is KGHSH and CDR2 is LQKENI. Trimming took 5 bases from V and 0 from J, leaving 7 bases between them. CDR3 residues: CASSSGATNEKLFF. DNA for the CDR3: TGTGCCAGCTCATCGGGGGCAACTAATGAAAAACTGTTTTTT.

This chain joins TRBV18 and TRBJ1-2, with D possibly being TRBD1 (5 bases). Germline CDR1 and CDR2: KGHSH and LQKENI. The CDR3 has 13 residues. Trimming took 4 bases from V and 7 from J, leaving 13 bases between them. The CDR3 DNA is TGTGCCAGCTCACGGTCCCCCGGGGGTGGCTACACCTTC. Its protein product is CASSRSPGGGYTF. The variable domain in full, completed from reference TRBV18 and TRBJ1-2, reads NAGVMQNPRHLVRRRGQEARLRCSPMKGHSHVYWYRQLPEEGLKFMVYLQKENIIDESGMPKERFSAEFPKEGPSILRIQQVVRGDSAAYFCASSRSPGGGYTFGSGTRLTVV.

The chain recombines TRBV6-5 with TRBJ2-7, with TRBD2 identical over 8 bases. V was clipped by 2 bases and J by 2 bases; unmatched bases: 2. Germline V CDR1 and CDR2: MNHEY, SVGAGI. The CDR3 has 14 amino acids. The chain's CDR3 is CASSYGSGTYEQYF. The CDR3, as DNA: TGTGCCAGCAGTTACGGTAGCGGGACCTACGAGCAGTACTTC.

CDR3 bases: TGTGCCAGCAGCTTAGCCACGGCAGTAGCCTATGGCTACACCTTC. Protein sequence: CASSLATAVAYGYTF. The chain employs TRBV7-8 and TRBJ1-2; D not certain. This CDR3 is built from 15 residues. The germline V and J ends were trimmed by 0 bases and 4 bases, with 12 bases remaining between them. Germline V CDR1 and CDR2: SGHVS, FQNEAQ.